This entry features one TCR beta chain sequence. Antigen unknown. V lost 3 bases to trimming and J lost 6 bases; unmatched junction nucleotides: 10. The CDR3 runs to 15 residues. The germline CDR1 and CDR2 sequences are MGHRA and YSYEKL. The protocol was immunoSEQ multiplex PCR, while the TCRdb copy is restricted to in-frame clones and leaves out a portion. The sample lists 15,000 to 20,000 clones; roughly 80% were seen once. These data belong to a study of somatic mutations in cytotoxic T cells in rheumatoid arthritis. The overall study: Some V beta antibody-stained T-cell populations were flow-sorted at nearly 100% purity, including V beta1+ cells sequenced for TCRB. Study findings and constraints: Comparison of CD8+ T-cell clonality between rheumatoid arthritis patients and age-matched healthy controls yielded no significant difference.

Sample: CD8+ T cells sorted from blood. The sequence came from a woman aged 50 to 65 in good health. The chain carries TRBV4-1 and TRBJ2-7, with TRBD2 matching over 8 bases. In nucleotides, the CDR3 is TGCGCCAGCAGCCATCCGGGACTAGGGGGGTCCGAGCAGTACTTC. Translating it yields CASSHPGLGGSEQYF.